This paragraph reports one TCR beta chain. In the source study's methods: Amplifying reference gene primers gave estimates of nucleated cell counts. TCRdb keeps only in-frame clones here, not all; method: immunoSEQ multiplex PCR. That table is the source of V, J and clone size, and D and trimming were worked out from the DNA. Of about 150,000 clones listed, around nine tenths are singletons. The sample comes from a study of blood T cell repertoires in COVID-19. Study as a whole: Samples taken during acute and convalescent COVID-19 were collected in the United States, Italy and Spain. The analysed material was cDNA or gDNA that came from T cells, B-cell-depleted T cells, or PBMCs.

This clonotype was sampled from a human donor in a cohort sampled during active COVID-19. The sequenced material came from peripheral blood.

CDR3 residues: CASATGGPGELFF. CDR3 DNA sequence: TGTGCCAGCGCGACAGGAGGCCCCGGGGAGCTGTTTTTT. The rearrangement uses TRBV19 and TRBJ2-2, with a tentative D call TRBD1 (6 bases). The germline V gene encodes CDR1 LNHDA and CDR2 SQIVND (reference sequence). There are 13 residues in the CDR3. V was clipped by 9 bases and J by 6 bases, with 14 bases between them.